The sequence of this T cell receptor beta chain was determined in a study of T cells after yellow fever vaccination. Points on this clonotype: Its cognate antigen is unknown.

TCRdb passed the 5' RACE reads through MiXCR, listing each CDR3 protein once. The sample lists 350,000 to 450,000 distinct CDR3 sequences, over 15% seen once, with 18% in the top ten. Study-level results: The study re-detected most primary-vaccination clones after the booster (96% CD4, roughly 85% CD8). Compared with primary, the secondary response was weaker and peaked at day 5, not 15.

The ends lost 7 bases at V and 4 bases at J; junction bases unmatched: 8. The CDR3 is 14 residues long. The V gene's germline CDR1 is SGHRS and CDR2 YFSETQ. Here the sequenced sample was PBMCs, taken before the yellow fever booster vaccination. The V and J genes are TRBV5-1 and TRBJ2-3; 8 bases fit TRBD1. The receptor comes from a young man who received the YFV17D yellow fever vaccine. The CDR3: CASSTGEYADTQYF. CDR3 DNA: TGCGCCAGCTCGACAGGGGAATATGCAGATACGCAGTATTTT.